Shown below are 24 T cell receptor beta chains from a single sample sequenced in a study of T cells expressing NK-cell markers. TCRdb reprocessed the 5' RACE reads, with one entry per CDR3 protein and no DNA. In all, the sample yields approximately 550,000 distinct CDR3 sequences. The sample comprised blood T cells: a sorted CD56 or NKG2C T cell subset, CD4+ or CD8+ T cells, or bulk PBMC T cells (not recorded which). The receptors stem from a man aged 18-30 years in good health.

CDR3 loop: CASSLKIDPSLTGELFF. This chain joins TRBV5-1 and TRBJ2-2; TCRdb proposes TRBD1, but this gene call is untestable without DNA. Germline values: CDR1 SGHRS, CDR2 YFSETQ. The CDR3 has 17 residues.

The chain joins TRBV5-1 to TRBJ1-2; TCRdb picks TRBD1, but there is no DNA to check that call. Germline V CDR1 and CDR2: SGHRS, YFSETQ. The CDR3 sequence is 15 residues long. CDR3 loop: CASSPRQGREQGYTF.

The V call is TRBV7-3, the J call TRBJ2-2. This CDR3 has 13 residues. The germline gives CDR1 SGHTA, CDR2 FQGTGA. CDR3 protein: CASSPSYSGELFF.

V and J are TRBV20-1 and TRBJ2-1. The CDR3 is made up of 11 amino acids. The V gene's germline CDR1 is DFQATT and CDR2 SNEGSKA (reference sequence). CDR3 protein: CSARVVDEQFF.

The J gene is TRBJ2-2, the V gene TRBV12-3 or TRBV12-4; TCRdb gives TRBD1 as the D gene, but with no DNA this cannot be confirmed. The length of the CDR3 is 13 residues. CDR3 loop: CASRDASGGELFF.

V is TRBV12-3 or TRBV12-4 and J is TRBJ2-1; as DNA is missing, the TRBD1 call by TCRdb cannot be tested. This CDR3 spans 15 amino acids. The CDR3 loop reads CASTRRDRSYNEQFF.

The rearrangement links TRBV7-9 to TRBJ2-3; TCRdb gives TRBD1 as the D gene, but with no DNA this cannot be confirmed. This CDR3 comprises 20 residues. Germline loops: CDR1 SEHNR, CDR2 FQNEAQ (reference sequence). CDR3 region: CASSSTDRSPPRSGTDTQYF.

This chain joins TRBV27 and TRBJ2-5; checking the TCRdb D call of TRBD1 is not possible without DNA. Germline lookup yields CDR1 MNHEY and CDR2 SMNVEV (reference sequence). The CDR3 has 15 residues. This CDR3 reads CASSPHGTAQETQYF.

J is TRBJ1-1 and V is TRBV5-1. This CDR3 contains 11 residues. Germline V gene sequence: CDR1 SGHRS, CDR2 YFSETQ. This CDR3 reads CASSGSTEAFF.

The chain carries TRBV11-2 and TRBJ2-3; the D gene TCRdb calls, TRBD1, cannot be checked with no DNA. The CDR3 spans 14 residues. Germline CDR1 is SGHAT and CDR2 is FQNNGV. Here the CDR3 reads CASQPGLASDTQYF.

The chain has TRBV18 and TRBJ1-5; TCRdb's assignment of TRBD1 cannot be checked, as there is no DNA. The V gene's germline CDR1 is KGHSH and CDR2 LQKENI. The CDR3 has 15 amino acids. The chain's CDR3 is CASSLVPVRNQPQHF.

This CDR3 is CASSLSSGRGETQYF. V usage is TRBV5-1 and J usage is TRBJ2-5; as DNA is missing, the TRBD2 call by TCRdb cannot be tested. The CDR3 consists of 15 residues. Germline lookup yields CDR1 SGHRS and CDR2 YFSETQ. The whole variable domain, remainder taken from reference TRBV5-1 and TRBJ2-5, is KAGVTQTPRYLIKTRGQQVTLSCSPISGHRSVSWYQQTPGQGLQFLFEYFSETQRNKGNFPGRFSGRQFSNSRSEMNVSTLELGDSALYLCASSLSSGRGETQYFGPGTRLLVL.

The chain recombines TRBV6-1 with TRBJ2-4; TCRdb calls TRBD2, which cannot be checked without DNA. The CDR3 is made up of 13 amino acids. Germline loops: CDR1 MNHNS, CDR2 SASEGT. This CDR3 reads CASSDPRVGIQYF.

The chain recombines TRBV5-1 with TRBJ2-5; the D call from TCRdb, TRBD2, cannot be confirmed without DNA. The CDR3 has 19 amino acids. The germline CDR1 and CDR2 sequences are SGHRS and YFSETQ. The CDR3 reads CASSFDRLAGGPPVETQYF.

The chain has TRBV2 and TRBJ2-7; TCRdb indicates TRBD2, and absent DNA this call remains unverified. CDR1 is SNHLY, CDR2 FYNNEI, per germline. CDR3 length: 14 amino acids. The CDR3 region is CASSVFETSEEQYF.

The J gene is TRBJ2-1, the V gene TRBV28; TCRdb's D call of TRBD2 is untestable without DNA. This CDR3 spans 14 amino acids. Germline V CDR1 and CDR2: MDHEN, SYDVKM. This CDR3 is CASSQPRTSGSTFF.

The V and J genes are TRBV5-1 and TRBJ1-1. Germline assignment: CDR1 SGHRS and CDR2 YFSETQ. The CDR3 spans 14 residues. The CDR3 reads CASSLDPGRRESFF.

J is TRBJ2-3 and V is TRBV12-3 or TRBV12-4; TCRdb's D gene call, TRBD2, goes unchecked for lack of DNA. This CDR3 spans 16 amino acids. The CDR3 here is CASSFLPGLAGNTQYF.

The chain combines TRBV20-1 with TRBJ2-5; TCRdb gives TRBD2 as the D gene, but with no DNA this cannot be confirmed. The length of the CDR3 is 16 residues. The germline CDR1 and CDR2 sequences are DFQATT and SNEGSKA (reference sequence). The CDR3 here is CSARDPASGSQETQYF.

V usage is TRBV6-2 or TRBV6-3 and J usage is TRBJ2-3; TCRdb proposes TRBD1, but this gene call is untestable without DNA. Germline V gene data show CDR1 as MNHEY and CDR2 as SVGEGT. This CDR3 contains 16 residues. CDR3 protein: CASRTTVGHSTDTQYF.

The chain carries TRBV5-6 and TRBJ2-1; the TRBD2 assignment by TCRdb is unverifiable without DNA. The germline CDR1 and CDR2 sequences are SGHDT and YYEEEE. This CDR3 has 20 amino acids. The CDR3 reads CAPPPTGLNSGIISYNEQFF.

The chain joins TRBV6-5 to TRBJ1-2; TCRdb's D call of TRBD1 is untestable without DNA. Germline loops: CDR1 MNHEY, CDR2 SVGAGI. The CDR3 extends over 15 amino acids. CDR3 in amino acids: CASSYSSQGNYGYTF.

The chain joins TRBV28 to TRBJ2-7. This CDR3 comprises 13 residues. Germline V gives CDR1 MDHEN, CDR2 SYDVKM. The CDR3 loop is CASSSTASYEQYF.

The chain carries TRBV29-1 and TRBJ2-4; TCRdb gives TRBD1 as the D gene, but with no DNA this cannot be confirmed. This CDR3 contains 14 residues. Germline loops: CDR1 SQVTM, CDR2 ANQGSEA. The CDR3 loop reads CSVLTGTGKNIQYF.